This T cell receptor beta chain was identified in a study of T-cell memory formation after mild COVID-19. The study, taken as a whole, reports: Shrinking CD4+ clones resided mostly in CM and EM, and CD8+ ones in EMRA.

Germline V lookup: CDR1 MNHEY, CDR2 SVGAGI. This CDR3 spans 13 amino acids. Trimming took 0 bases from V and 12 from J; bases not matched to a gene: 7. Each CDR3 protein gets one entry after TCRdb re-called the 5' RACE reads with MiXCR. The sample lists some 13,000 distinct CDR3 sequences; 12% were seen once. There are many counts of this clonotype. Its antigen is undetermined. The specimen was PBMCs or a T cell subset sorted from them (not recorded which). The chain carries TRBV6-5 and TRBJ1-1, with 7 nucleotides matching TRBD1. This sequence originates from an adult woman who had mild COVID-19 (a few samples of this study predate the infection). Cell type and time point are not known. Here the CDR3 DNA reads TGTGCCAGCAGTTACTCTCAGGACAGGAGGACTTTCTTT. This sequence encodes CASSYSQDRRTFF.